This TCR beta chain was recovered during a study of T cell repertoires in cytomegalovirus infection. Study in general: Shared public TCR beta signatures pointed to both CMV infection and a matching HLA type.

TCRdb re-called the reads with MiXCR, one entry per CDR3 protein. Of 200,000 or so distinct CDR3 sequences listed, roughly 19% are singletons. This clonotype was seen a few times. No antigen is known for it. Study findings and constraints: Ex vivo responses were dominated by HLA-C-restricted CMV-specific TCR beta clonotypes. Carriers of CMV plus the relevant HLA were identified by cumulative public TCR beta family frequency.

Looked up from germline, CDR1 is DFQATT and CDR2 is SNEGSKA (reference sequence). The ends lost 6 bases at V and 5 bases at J; junction bases unmatched: 7. The CDR3 length is 15 residues. V usage is TRBV20-1 and J usage is TRBJ2-5; TRBD2 matches at 15 bases. Sequenced sample: PBMCs. This sequence was found in a human donor in good health (CMV status not recorded). Some clones in this sample may be carry-over from other donors' samples. CDR3 sequence reads: CSARTSGGAWETQYF. DNA for the CDR3: TGCAGTGCCAGGACTAGCGGGGGGGCTTGGGAGACCCAGTACTTC.